The rows below give T cell receptor beta chains drawn from one sample of a study of beta chain features in type 1 diabetes. Method: immunoSEQ multiplex PCR; TCRdb's copy keeps in-frame clones and lacks some. In the table there are around 19,000 clones, about 50% of which are singletons. Material for sequencing was stem cell memory CD4+ T cells from blood. The receptors shown here come from a man between 18 and 29 years old in good health. CDR3s include the opening cysteine and the closing phenylalanine or tryptophan. The order of the fields is CDR3 DNA, CDR3 protein, V gene, D gene, clone size, J gene. D genes are given only for firm matches. Only some rows state a clone size, as once, few, many or a class for expanded clones.

TGTGCCAGCAGCTTAACTACAGGGCCCGGCGAGCAGTACTTC	CASSLTTGPGEQYF	TRBV7-2	.	.	TRBJ2-7
TGTGCCATCAGTGAGTCGTTCGGGTTGTCTCTTAATTCACCCCTCCACTTT	CAISESFGLSLNSPLHF	TRBV10-3	.	.	TRBJ1-6
TGCAGCGTATCAAAACAGGTCTCTGGGGCCAACGTCCTGACTTTC	CSVSKQVSGANVLTF	TRBV29-1	.	few	TRBJ2-6
TGTGCCAGCAGCCCCACGCGGGAGTTGAACGAGCAGTACTTC	CASSPTRELNEQYF	TRBV7-9	TRBD2	.	TRBJ2-7
TGTGCCAGCACCTCAACGGAGGCCTACGAGCAGTACTTC	CASTSTEAYEQYF	TRBV7-9	.	few	TRBJ2-7
TGTGCCAGCAGACCCGGGGGGAGGATGGGTGAGCAGTTCTTC	CASRPGGRMGEQFF	TRBV7-2	TRBD2	.	TRBJ2-1
TGCGCCAGCAGCTTGGCCGCGAGTGTGGGCACAGATACGCAGTATTTT	CASSLAASVGTDTQYF	TRBV5-1	.	.	TRBJ2-3
TGCGCCAGCGGACAGGGTTTCGACTCTGGGGCCAACGTCCTGACTTTC	CASGQGFDSGANVLTF	TRBV5-1	TRBD1	.	TRBJ2-6
TGTGCCAGTAGTATAGCGGGGATTAAAGCCGGGGAGCTGTTTTTT	CASSIAGIKAGELFF	TRBV19	.	.	TRBJ2-2
TGCGCCAGCAGCCAAGAAATCACAGGAAGCTCTGGAAACACCATATATTTT	CASSQEITGSSGNTIYF	TRBV4-1	.	.	TRBJ1-3
TGCGCCAGCAGCCAAGAAGGGACTAACATGTACGAGCAGTACTTC	CASSQEGTNMYEQYF	TRBV4-1	TRBD2	.	TRBJ2-7
TGCGCCAGCAGTAGACAGGGGGCGGGAGAGACCCAGTACTTC	CASSRQGAGETQYF	TRBV5-1	TRBD1	few	TRBJ2-5
TGCGCCAGCACCAAATGGCCTAGCGTGCCCTCCTACGAGCAGTACTTC	CASTKWPSVPSYEQYF	TRBV23-1	.	.	TRBJ2-7
TGCAGCGTTGAGCTCGGGAGGAACAATGAGCAGTTCTTC	CSVELGRNNEQFF	TRBV29-1	TRBD2	few	TRBJ2-1
TGTGCCATCAGTGTGGCAGGCGATGCCTACGAGCAGTACTTC	CAISVAGDAYEQYF	TRBV10-3	.	.	TRBJ2-7
TGCAGCGTTGAACTGTGGGACAGGGTTCAGCCCCAGCATTTT	CSVELWDRVQPQHF	TRBV29-1	TRBD1	.	TRBJ1-5
TGTGCCAGCAGTGGAAGAACGACAGGGTGGAGTGAAGCTTTCTTT	CASSGRTTGWSEAFF	TRBV6-1	TRBD1	few	TRBJ1-1
TGCGCCAGCAGCACGGGACAGGGGGAAAACGGGGAGCTGTTTTTT	CASSTGQGENGELFF	TRBV5-1	TRBD1	.	TRBJ2-2
TGCGCCAGCAGCCAGGAACTGCGGAATCAGCCCCAGCATTTT	CASSQELRNQPQHF	TRBV4-3	.	few	TRBJ1-5
TGTGCCAGCAGTGCCCATGAACAGGGTATTAGCAATCAGCCCCAGCATTTT	CASSAHEQGISNQPQHF	TRBV6-1	.	.	TRBJ1-5
TGTGCCAGCAGCCAAGATACGAGCGGGAGGGGGCATGAGCAGTTCTTC	CASSQDTSGRGHEQFF	TRBV4-2	TRBD2	few	TRBJ2-1
TGCGCCAGCAGTCCCGAGGGTTCGGGCTACACCTTC	CASSPEGSGYTF	TRBV5-1	.	few	TRBJ1-2
TGTGCCAGCACAGGACAGGGGGGGACCGGGGAGCTGTTTTTT	CASTGQGGTGELFF	TRBV2	TRBD1	.	TRBJ2-2
TGCGCCAGCAGCCGCTTAGGTGGACTGGGCGAGCAGTACTTC	CASSRLGGLGEQYF	TRBV4-1	.	.	TRBJ2-7
TGTGCCAGCAGCTCGGACAGGCGTAGCTATGGCTACACCTTC	CASSSDRRSYGYTF	TRBV7-3	TRBD1	.	TRBJ1-2
TGTGCCACCAGCAGAGATACAGGTTGGGCAGATACGCAGTATTTT	CATSRDTGWADTQYF	TRBV15	.	few	TRBJ2-3
TGCGCCAGCAGCTTGGCCAAAGGCATTCTCGACAGGAAAGACTATGGCTACACCTTC	CASSLAKGILDRKDYGYTF	TRBV5-1	.	.	TRBJ1-2
TGTGCCAGCTCACCTCTGGGGGGAAATGAAGCTTTCTTT	CASSPLGGNEAFF	TRBV18	.	.	TRBJ1-1
TGCAGCGTTGGGGGCCCAGATACGCAGTATTTT	CSVGGPDTQYF	TRBV29-1	.	.	TRBJ2-3
TGTGCCAGCGCTCGGGCAATACAGGGGGCGGTTTTGGAGACCCAGTACTTC	CASARAIQGAVLETQYF	TRBV27	TRBD1	.	TRBJ2-5
TGTGCCAGCAGCATCACCGGGACAGGACCCGAGCGCTATGGCTACACCTTC	CASSITGTGPERYGYTF	TRBV5-6	TRBD1	.	TRBJ1-2
TGTGCCAGCAAAAGGGGGCCGGAGACCGAAGCTTTCTTT	CASKRGPETEAFF	TRBV7-2	TRBD1	.	TRBJ1-1
TGTGCCATCAGTGAGTCTGATCAGCCCCAGCATTTT	CAISESDQPQHF	TRBV6-5	.	.	TRBJ1-5